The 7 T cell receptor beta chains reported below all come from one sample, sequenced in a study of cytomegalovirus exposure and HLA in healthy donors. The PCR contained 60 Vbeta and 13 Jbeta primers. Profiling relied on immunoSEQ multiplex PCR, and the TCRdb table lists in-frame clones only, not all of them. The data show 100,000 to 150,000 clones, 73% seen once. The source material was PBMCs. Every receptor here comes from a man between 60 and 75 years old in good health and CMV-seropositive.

CDR3 in amino acids: CASSYSSGFDEQYF. The DNA of the CDR3 is TGTGCCAGCAGTTACTCGTCCGGGTTCGACGAGCAGTACTTC. The V and J genes are TRBV6-6 and TRBJ2-7; D is undetermined. CDR3 length equals 14 residues. V lost 0 bases to trimming and J lost 5 bases, with 11 bases between them. Germline V lookup: CDR1 MNHNY, CDR2 SVGAGI (reference sequence).

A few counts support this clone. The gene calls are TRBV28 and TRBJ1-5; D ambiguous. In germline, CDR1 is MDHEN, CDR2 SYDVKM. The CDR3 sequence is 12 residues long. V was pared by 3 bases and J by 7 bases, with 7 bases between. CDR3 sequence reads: CASSFEVQPQHF. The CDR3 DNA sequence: TGTGCCAGCAGTTTCGAGGTGCAGCCCCAGCATTTT. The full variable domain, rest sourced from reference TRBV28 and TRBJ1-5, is DVKVTQSSRYLVKRTGEKVFLECVQDMDHENMFWYRQDPGLGLRLIYFSYDVKMKEKGDIPEGYSVSREKKERFSLILESASTNQTSMYLCASSFEVQPQHFGDGTRLSIL.

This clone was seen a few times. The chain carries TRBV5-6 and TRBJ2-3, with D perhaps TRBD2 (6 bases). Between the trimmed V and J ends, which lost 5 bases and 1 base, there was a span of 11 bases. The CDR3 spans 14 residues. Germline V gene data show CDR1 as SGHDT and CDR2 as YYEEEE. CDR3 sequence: CASSFSGGTDTQYF. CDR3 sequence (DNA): TGTGCCAGCAGTTTTAGCGGAGGCACAGATACGCAGTATTTT. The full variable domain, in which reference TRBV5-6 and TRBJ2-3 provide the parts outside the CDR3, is DAGVTQSPTHLIKTRGQQVTLRCSPKSGHDTVSWYQQALGQGPQFIFQYYEEEERQRGNFPDRFSGHQFPNYSSELNVNALLLGDSALYLCASSFSGGTDTQYFGPGTRLTVL.

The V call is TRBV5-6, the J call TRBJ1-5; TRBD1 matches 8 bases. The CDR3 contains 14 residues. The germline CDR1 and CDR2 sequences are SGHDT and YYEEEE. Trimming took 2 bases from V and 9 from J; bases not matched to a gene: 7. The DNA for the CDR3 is TGTGCCAGCAGCTTAGACAGGGGCACTACGCCCCAGCATTTT. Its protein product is CASSLDRGTTPQHF. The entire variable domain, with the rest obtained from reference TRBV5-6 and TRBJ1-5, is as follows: DAGVTQSPTHLIKTRGQQVTLRCSPKSGHDTVSWYQQALGQGPQFIFQYYEEEERQRGNFPDRFSGHQFPNYSSELNVNALLLGDSALYLCASSLDRGTTPQHFGDGTRLSIL.

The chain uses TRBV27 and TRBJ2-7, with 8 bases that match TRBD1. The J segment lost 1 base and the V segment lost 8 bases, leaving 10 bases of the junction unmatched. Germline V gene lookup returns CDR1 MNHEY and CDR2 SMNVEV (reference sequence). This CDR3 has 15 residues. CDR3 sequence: CASGTQTGASYEQYF. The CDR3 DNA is TGTGCCAGCGGTACACAGACAGGGGCTTCCTACGAGCAGTACTTC.

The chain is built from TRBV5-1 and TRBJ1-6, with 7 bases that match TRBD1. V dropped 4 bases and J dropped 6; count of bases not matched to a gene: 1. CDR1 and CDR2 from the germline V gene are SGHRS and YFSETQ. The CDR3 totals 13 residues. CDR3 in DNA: TGCGCCAGCAGCCGGGACAGTAATTCACCCCTCCACTTT. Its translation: CASSRDSNSPLHF.

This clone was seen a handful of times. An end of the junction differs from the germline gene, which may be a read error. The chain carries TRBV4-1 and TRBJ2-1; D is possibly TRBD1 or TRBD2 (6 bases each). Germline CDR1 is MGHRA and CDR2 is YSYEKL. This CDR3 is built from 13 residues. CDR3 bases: TGCGCCAGCAGGCAAGGGGGAGGTAAGGAGCAGTTCTTC. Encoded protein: CASRQGGGKEQFF.